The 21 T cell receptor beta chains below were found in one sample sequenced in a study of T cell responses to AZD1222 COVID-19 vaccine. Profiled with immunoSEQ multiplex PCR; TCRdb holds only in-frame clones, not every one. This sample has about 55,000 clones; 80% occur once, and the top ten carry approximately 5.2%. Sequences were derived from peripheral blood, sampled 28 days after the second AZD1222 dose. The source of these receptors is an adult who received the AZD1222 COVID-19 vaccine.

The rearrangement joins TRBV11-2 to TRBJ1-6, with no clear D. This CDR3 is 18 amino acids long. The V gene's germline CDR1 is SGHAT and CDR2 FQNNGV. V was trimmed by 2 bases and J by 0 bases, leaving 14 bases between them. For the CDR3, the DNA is TGTGCCAGCAGCTTATGGGAAGGGCCGAGCTCCTATAATTCACCCCTCCACTTT. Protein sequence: CASSLWEGPSSYNSPLHF.

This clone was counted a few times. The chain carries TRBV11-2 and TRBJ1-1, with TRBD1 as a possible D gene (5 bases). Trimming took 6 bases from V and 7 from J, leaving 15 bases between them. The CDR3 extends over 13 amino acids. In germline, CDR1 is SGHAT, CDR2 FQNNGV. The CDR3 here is CASRKRQSHEAFF. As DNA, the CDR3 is TGTGCCAGCAGAAAACGACAGAGCCATGAAGCTTTCTTT.

This chain's CDR3 is CASSHQGLAGGQADTQYF. Written as DNA, the CDR3 is TGTGCCAGCAGCCACCAGGGACTAGCGGGGGGGCAGGCAGATACGCAGTATTTT. The chain employs TRBV3-1 (or the pseudogene TRBV3-2) and TRBJ2-3; 16 bases are a match to TRBD2. V lost 3 bases to trimming and J lost 4 bases; unmatched junction nucleotides: 7. This CDR3 comprises 18 residues. The germline V gene encodes CDR1 LGHDT and CDR2 YNNKEL (reference sequence).

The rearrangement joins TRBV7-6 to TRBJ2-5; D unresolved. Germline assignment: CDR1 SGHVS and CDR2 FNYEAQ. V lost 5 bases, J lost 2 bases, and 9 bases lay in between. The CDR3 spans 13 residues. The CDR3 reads CASSPSPQETQYF. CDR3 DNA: TGTGCCAGCAGCCCCAGCCCTCAAGAGACCCAGTACTTC.

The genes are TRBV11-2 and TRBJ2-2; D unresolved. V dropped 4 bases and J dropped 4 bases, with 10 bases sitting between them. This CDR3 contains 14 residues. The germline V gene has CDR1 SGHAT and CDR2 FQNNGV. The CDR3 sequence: CASSSSVGTGELFF. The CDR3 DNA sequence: TGTGCCAGCAGCTCCTCAGTTGGCACCGGGGAGCTGTTTTTT.

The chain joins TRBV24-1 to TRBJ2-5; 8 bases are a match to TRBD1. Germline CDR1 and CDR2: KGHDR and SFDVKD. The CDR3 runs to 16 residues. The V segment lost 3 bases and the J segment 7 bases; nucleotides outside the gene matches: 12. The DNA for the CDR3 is TGTGCCACCAGTGATCCGGGACAGGAATATGGGGGGACCCAGTACTTC. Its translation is CATSDPGQEYGGTQYF.

CDR3 sequence: CASSSYEAFF. Written as DNA, the CDR3 is TGTGCCAGCAGCAGTTATGAAGCTTTCTTT. The chain couples TRBV7-9 to TRBJ1-1; no clear D gene. Trimming cost V 5 bases and J 7 bases, with 5 bases left between them. Germline V gene data show CDR1 as SEHNR and CDR2 as FQNEAQ (reference sequence). The CDR3 consists of 10 residues.

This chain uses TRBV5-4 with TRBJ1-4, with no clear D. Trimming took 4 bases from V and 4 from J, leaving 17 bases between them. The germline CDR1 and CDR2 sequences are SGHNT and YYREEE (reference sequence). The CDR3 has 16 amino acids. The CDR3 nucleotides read TGTGCCAGCAGCCCGGGTCTCGGGAACCTTAATGAAAAACTGTTTTTT. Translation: CASSPGLGNLNEKLFF. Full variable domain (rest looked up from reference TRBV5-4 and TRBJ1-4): ETGVTQSPTHLIKTRGQQVTLRCSSQSGHNTVSWYQQALGQGPQFIFQYYREEENGRGNFPPRFSGLQFPNYSSELNVNALELDDSALYLCASSPGLGNLNEKLFFGSGTQLSVL.

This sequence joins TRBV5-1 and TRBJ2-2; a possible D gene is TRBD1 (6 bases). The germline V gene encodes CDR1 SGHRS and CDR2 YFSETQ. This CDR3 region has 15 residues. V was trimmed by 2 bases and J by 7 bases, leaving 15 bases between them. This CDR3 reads CASSLQTGVSGELFF. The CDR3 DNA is TGCGCCAGCAGCTTACAGACAGGTGTAAGCGGGGAGCTGTTTTTT.

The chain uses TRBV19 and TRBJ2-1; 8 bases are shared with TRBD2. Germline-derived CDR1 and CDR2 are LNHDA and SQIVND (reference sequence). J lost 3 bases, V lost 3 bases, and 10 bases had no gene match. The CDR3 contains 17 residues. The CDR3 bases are TGTGCCAGTAGTATGTCTTCGCGGGGGGTCCGCTACAATGAGCAGTTCTTC. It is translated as CASSMSSRGVRYNEQFF.

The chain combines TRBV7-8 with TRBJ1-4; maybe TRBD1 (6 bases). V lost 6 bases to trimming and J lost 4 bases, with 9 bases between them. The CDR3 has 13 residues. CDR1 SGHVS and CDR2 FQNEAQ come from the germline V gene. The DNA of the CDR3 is TGTGCCAGCAGAGGGGGGCATAATGAAAAACTGTTTTTT. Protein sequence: CASRGGHNEKLFF.

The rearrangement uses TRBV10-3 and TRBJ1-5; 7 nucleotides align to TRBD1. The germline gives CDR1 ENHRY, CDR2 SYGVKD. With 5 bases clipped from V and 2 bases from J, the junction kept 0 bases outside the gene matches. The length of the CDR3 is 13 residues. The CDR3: CAISQGGNQPQHF. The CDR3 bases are TGTGCCATCAGTCAGGGGGGCAATCAGCCCCAGCATTTT.

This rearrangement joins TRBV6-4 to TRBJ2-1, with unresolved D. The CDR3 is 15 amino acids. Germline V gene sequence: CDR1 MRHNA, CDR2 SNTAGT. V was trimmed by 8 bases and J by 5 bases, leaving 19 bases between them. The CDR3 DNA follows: TGTGCCAGCTCCCGACTGCCGCTCGGCGACAATGAGCAGTTCTTC. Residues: CASSRLPLGDNEQFF.

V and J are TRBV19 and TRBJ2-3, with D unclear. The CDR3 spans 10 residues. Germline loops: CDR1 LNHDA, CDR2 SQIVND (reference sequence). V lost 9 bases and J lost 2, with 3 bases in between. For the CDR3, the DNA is TGTGCCAGGATCACAGATACGCAGTATTTT. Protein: CARITDTQYF.

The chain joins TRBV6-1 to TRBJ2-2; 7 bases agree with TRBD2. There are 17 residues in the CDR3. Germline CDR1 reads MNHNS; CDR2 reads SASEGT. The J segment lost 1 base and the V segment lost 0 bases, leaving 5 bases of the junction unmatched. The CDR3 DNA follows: TGTGCCAGCAGTGAAGCAAGACGCGGGGGGAACACCGGGGAGCTGTTTTTT. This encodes CASSEARRGGNTGELFF.

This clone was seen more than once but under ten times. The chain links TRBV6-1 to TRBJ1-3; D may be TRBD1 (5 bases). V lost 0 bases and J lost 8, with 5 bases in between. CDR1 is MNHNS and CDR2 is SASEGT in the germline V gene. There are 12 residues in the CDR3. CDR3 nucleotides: TGTGCCAGCAGTGAAGCGGGGGACACCATATATTTT. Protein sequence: CASSEAGDTIYF.

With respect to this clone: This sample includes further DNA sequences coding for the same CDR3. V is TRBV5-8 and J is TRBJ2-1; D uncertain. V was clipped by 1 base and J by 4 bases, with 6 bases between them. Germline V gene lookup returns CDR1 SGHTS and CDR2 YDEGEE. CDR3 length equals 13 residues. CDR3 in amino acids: CASSLYGYNEQFF. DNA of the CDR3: TGTGCCAGCAGCTTGTACGGGTACAATGAGCAGTTCTTC.

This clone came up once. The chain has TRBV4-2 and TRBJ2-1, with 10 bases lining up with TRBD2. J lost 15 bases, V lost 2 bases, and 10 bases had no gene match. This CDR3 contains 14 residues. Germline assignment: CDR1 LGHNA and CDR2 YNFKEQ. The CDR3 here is CASSQLAGGFSPFF. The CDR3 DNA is TGTGCCAGCAGCCAATTAGCGGGAGGATTTAGTCCGTTCTTC.

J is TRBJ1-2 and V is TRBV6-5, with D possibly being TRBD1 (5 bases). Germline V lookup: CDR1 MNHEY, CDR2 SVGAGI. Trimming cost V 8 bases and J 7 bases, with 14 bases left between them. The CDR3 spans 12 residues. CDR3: CASSAGVAGYTF. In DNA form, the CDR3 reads TGTGCCAGCTCAGCGGGGGTGGCTGGCTACACCTTC.

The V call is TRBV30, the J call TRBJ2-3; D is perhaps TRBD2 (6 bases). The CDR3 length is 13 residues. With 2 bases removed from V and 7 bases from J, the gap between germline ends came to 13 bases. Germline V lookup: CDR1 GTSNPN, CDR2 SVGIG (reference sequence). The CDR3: CAWSPGTQNTQYF. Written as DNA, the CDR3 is TGTGCCTGGAGTCCGGGGACTCAAAATACGCAGTATTTT.

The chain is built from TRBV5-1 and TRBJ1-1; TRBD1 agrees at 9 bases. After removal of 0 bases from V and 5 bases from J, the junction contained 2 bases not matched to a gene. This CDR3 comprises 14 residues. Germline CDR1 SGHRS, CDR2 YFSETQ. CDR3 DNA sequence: TGCGCCAGCAGCTTGGGGGACAGGGTAACTGAAGCTTTCTTT. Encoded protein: CASSLGDRVTEAFF.